These 10 T cell receptor beta chains share one sample of origin, sequenced in a study of blood T cells in healthy people across ages. Primers used in a second PCR of roughly 6 to 12 cycles were a sample-barcoded 5' primer and a J-beta primer mix. TCRdb passed the 5' RACE reads through MiXCR, listing each CDR3 protein once. The data contain about 1.4 million distinct CDR3 sequences, approximately 59% of them seen just once; the ten biggest clones take up more than 6%. The sequencing sample was made of blood. These receptor sequences come from a man in his late teens or twenties in good health.

The rearrangement joins TRBV4-1 to TRBJ2-3; 8 bases agree with TRBD2. The CDR3 has 14 residues. From germline, CDR1 is MGHRA and CDR2 YSYEKL. After removal of 2 bases from V and 4 bases from J, the junction contained 2 bases not matched to a gene. CDR3 amino acids: CASSQRTSSDTQYF. CDR3 sequence (DNA): TGCGCCAGCAGCCAAAGGACTAGCTCAGATACGCAGTATTTT.

The chain joins TRBV25-1 to TRBJ2-7; D possibly corresponds to TRBD2 (5 bases). CDR1 is MGHDK and CDR2 is SYGVNS in the germline V gene. This CDR3 comprises 13 residues. V dropped 2 bases and J dropped 3 bases, with 8 bases sitting between them. CDR3 bases: TGTGCCAGCAGTGAACGCGGGTACTACGAGCAGTACTTC. It yields the protein CASSERGYYEQYF.

V usage is TRBV20-1 and J usage is TRBJ2-7; D is tentatively TRBD1 or TRBD2 (5 bases each). The better agreement between TRBJ2-5 and the DNA end casts doubt on the J call. This CDR3 spans 13 amino acids. Germline CDR1 is DFQATT and CDR2 is SNEGSKA (reference sequence). CDR3 nucleotide sequence: TGCAGTGCCCCGCAGGGACGGACAGAGACCCAGTACTTC. Protein: CSAPQGRTETQYF.

The rearrangement links TRBV15 to TRBJ1-6, with D unresolved. The CDR3 is 12 amino acids. Trimming cost V 3 bases and J 9 bases, with 6 bases left between them. Germline CDR1 is LNHNV and CDR2 is YYDKDF (reference sequence). The CDR3 region is CATSRDTSPLHF. The CDR3 coding sequence is TGTGCCACCAGCAGGGATACTTCACCCCTCCACTTT.

This clonotype was seen more than once but under ten times. J is TRBJ2-1 and V is TRBV5-1; D call uncertain. The CDR3 is 13 amino acids. CDR1 and CDR2 from the germline V gene are SGHRS and YFSETQ. The V end lost 1 base, the J end lost 5 bases, and 7 bases lay between the germline ends. Written as DNA, the CDR3 is TGCGCCAGCAGCTTGTTGGTCGACAATGAGCAGTTCTTC. It encodes CASSLLVDNEQFF. The full variable domain, completed using reference TRBV5-1 and TRBJ2-1, is KAGVTQTPRYLIKTRGQQVTLSCSPISGHRSVSWYQQTPGQGLQFLFEYFSETQRNKGNFPGRFSGRQFSNSRSEMNVSTLELGDSALYLCASSLLVDNEQFFGPGTRLTVL.

V usage is TRBV9 and J usage is TRBJ2-1; TRBD2 aligns across 11 bases. Losses at the gene ends were 4 bases for V and 0 bases for J; bases not matched to a gene: 18. Germline CDR1 reads SGDLS; CDR2 reads YYNGEE. The CDR3 runs to 21 residues. The CDR3 here is CASSTPIPLAGVLSSYNEQFF. CDR3 coding DNA: TGTGCCAGCAGCACCCCGATACCACTAGCGGGGGTCCTAAGCTCCTACAATGAGCAGTTCTTC.

This clonotype came up a few times. The rearrangement links TRBV7-2 to TRBJ2-3, with 9 positions matching TRBD2. The germline gives CDR1 SGHTA, CDR2 FQGNSA. CDR3 length: 17 residues. The J segment lost 1 base and the V segment lost 1 base, leaving 6 bases of the junction unmatched. CDR3 region: CASSLVASGERTDTQYF. As DNA, the CDR3 is TGTGCCAGCAGCTTAGTGGCTAGCGGGGAGCGCACAGATACGCAGTATTTT.

The chain links TRBV6-6 to TRBJ1-2, with 11 bases fitting TRBD1. Germline values: CDR1 MNHNY, CDR2 SVGAGI (reference sequence). V was clipped by 6 bases and J by 8 bases; unmatched bases: 8. There are 14 residues in the CDR3. The CDR3 protein is CASRRTGGAEGYTF. CDR3 coding DNA: TGTGCCAGCAGGAGGACAGGGGGCGCAGAAGGCTACACCTTC.

The V and J genes are TRBV5-1 and TRBJ1-2; D is perhaps TRBD1 (6 bases). CDR3 length: 18 amino acids. CDR1 is SGHRS, CDR2 YFSETQ, per germline. V dropped 4 bases and J dropped 8 bases, with 30 bases sitting between them. CDR3 in DNA: TGCGCCAGCAGCCCATTCGGACAGCCTAGATCCCCTATAAGGGGCTACACCTTC. As protein: CASSPFGQPRSPIRGYTF. Full variable domain (rest looked up from reference TRBV5-1 and TRBJ1-2): KAGVTQTPRYLIKTRGQQVTLSCSPISGHRSVSWYQQTPGQGLQFLFEYFSETQRNKGNFPGRFSGRQFSNSRSEMNVSTLELGDSALYLCASSPFGQPRSPIRGYTFGSGTRLTVV.

The CDR3 nucleotides are TGTGCCATCAGTGGTAGGGGGACAGGGGAGAATGGCTACACCTTC. Amino acid sequence: CAISGRGTGENGYTF. The V call is TRBV10-3, the J call TRBJ1-2; 10 nucleotides line up with TRBD1. In germline, CDR1 is ENHRY, CDR2 SYGVKD. V gave up 4 bases and J gave up 6 bases; unmatched junction bases: 8. This CDR3 has 15 amino acids.